Presented here are 16 T cell receptor beta chains from one specimen sequenced in a study of shared clonotypes between healthy human individuals. Sequenced by immunoSEQ multiplex PCR; TCRdb stores in-frame clones only, minus some. The data hold about 590,000 clones, with around 95% observed a single time. Naive CD8 cells comprised CD45RO-negative, CCR7-positively selected cells, excluding terminally differentiated effector memory CD45RA+ cells. The sequenced material came from naive CD8+ T cells sorted from blood. The source of these receptors is a young woman in good health.

This chain uses TRBV7-2 with TRBJ2-7, with TRBD2 as a possible D gene (6 bases). CDR1 is SGHTA, CDR2 FQGNSA, per germline. This CDR3 contains 15 residues. Trimming shortened V by 5 bases and J by 7 bases, and 21 bases separated the two germline ends. The CDR3: CASSLGYGGEYEQYF. CDR3 sequence (DNA): TGTGCCAGCAGCCTGGGCTATGGCGGGGAGTATGAGCAGTACTTC.

This chain connects TRBV27 to TRBJ2-7, with 9 bases fitting TRBD1. This CDR3 spans 13 amino acids. Trimming took 6 bases from V and 6 from J; bases not matched to a gene: 6. Germline V CDR1 and CDR2: MNHEY, SMNVEV (reference sequence). Written as DNA, the CDR3 is TGTGCCAGCAGGGAAGGGACAGGGCTCGAGCAGTACTTC. Protein: CASREGTGLEQYF.

About this clone itself: At one end, the junction sequence differs from germline, possibly due to a read error. The chain joins TRBV7-9 to TRBJ2-1, with no clear D. The CDR3 is made up of 17 amino acids. From germline, CDR1 is SEHNR and CDR2 FQNEAQ (reference sequence). In nucleotides, the CDR3 is TGTGCCAGCATTGCGGACCTCGAGATCAATGAGCTGTCCGGCGCGCTCTTC. The encoded protein is CASIADLEINELSGALF.

The chain joins TRBV28 to TRBJ2-5, with 7 bases matching TRBD1. The DNA end lines up better with TRBJ2-7; the J call may be wrong. The length of the CDR3 is 12 residues. The germline CDR1 and CDR2 sequences are MDHEN and SYDVKM. The CDR3 DNA is TGTGCCAGCAGAAACAGGGGAAACGAGCAGTACTTC. Its protein product is CASRNRGNEQYF.

The V gene is TRBV7-9, the J gene TRBJ2-7, with TRBD2 matching 10 bases. Germline V gives CDR1 SEHNR, CDR2 FQNEAQ (reference sequence). V was pared by 1 base and J by 6 bases, with 3 bases of the junction left unmatched. This CDR3 is 14 amino acids long. This CDR3 reads CASSLVASGSEQYF. CDR3 bases: TGTGCCAGCAGCTTAGTAGCTAGCGGGAGCGAGCAGTACTTC.

CDR3 sequence reads: CATSRRLAGGADTQYF. The CDR3 DNA follows: TGTGCCACCAGCAGAAGACTAGCGGGAGGAGCAGATACGCAGTATTTT. The rearrangement uses TRBV15 and TRBJ2-3; 13 bases map to TRBD2. The germline V gene encodes CDR1 LNHNV and CDR2 YYDKDF (reference sequence). The CDR3 has 16 residues. V dropped 2 bases and J dropped 4; count of bases not matched to a gene: 3. Complete variable domain (other parts from reference TRBV15 and TRBJ2-3): DAMVIQNPRYQVTQFGKPVTLSCSQTLNHNVMYWYQQKSSQAPKLLFHYYDKDFNNEADTPDNFQSRRPNTSFCFLDIRSPGLGDTAMYLCATSRRLAGGADTQYFGPGTRLTVL.

The rearrangement uses TRBV7-9 and TRBJ2-3, with 9 bases identical to TRBD2. J was trimmed by 3 bases and V by 4 bases; bases with no gene match: 8. CDR1 SEHNR and CDR2 FQNEAQ come from the germline V gene (reference sequence). This CDR3 comprises 16 residues. The CDR3 protein is CASSSVAGEGTDTQYF. The CDR3 coding sequence is TGTGCCAGCAGCTCGGTAGCGGGAGAAGGTACAGATACGCAGTATTTT.

The J gene is TRBJ1-4, the V gene TRBV5-8; 9 nucleotides agree with TRBD1. The V segment lost 5 bases and the J segment 8 bases; nucleotides outside the gene matches: 4. The CDR3 sequence is 13 residues long. The germline V gene has CDR1 SGHTS and CDR2 YDEGEE. CDR3 sequence reads: CASRGQGSEKLFF. The CDR3 DNA follows: TGTGCCAGCAGGGGACAGGGCTCCGAAAAACTGTTTTTT. Using reference TRBV5-8 and TRBJ1-4 for the parts outside the CDR3, the full variable domain is EAGVTQSPTHLIKTRGQQATLRCSPISGHTSVYWYQQALGLGLQFLLWYDEGEERNRGNFPPRFSGRQFPNYSSELNVNALELEDSALYLCASRGQGSEKLFFGSGTQLSVL.

J is TRBJ2-1 and V is TRBV19, with a tentative D call TRBD2 (6 bases). The germline V and J ends were trimmed by 10 bases and 4 bases, with 17 bases remaining between them. The length of the CDR3 is 14 residues. Germline loops: CDR1 LNHDA, CDR2 SQIVND (reference sequence). The CDR3 DNA is TGTGCCACACGGGCCGGGAGCCCATACAATGAGCAGTTCTTC. This encodes CATRAGSPYNEQFF.

CDR3 coding DNA: TGTGCCAGCAGCTTGGGGCAGCTCAATCAGCCCCAGCATTTT. Protein sequence: CASSLGQLNQPQHF. The chain couples TRBV5-4 to TRBJ1-5; D unresolved. The germline CDR1 and CDR2 sequences are SGHNT and YYREEE (reference sequence). The CDR3 consists of 14 residues. V lost 0 bases, J lost 3 bases, and 7 bases lay in between.

The CDR3 sequence: CSSGEPYNEQFF. The CDR3 DNA follows: TGTTCATCAGGAGAGCCCTACAATGAGCAGTTCTTC. The chain links TRBV28 to TRBJ2-1; D remains unclear. The CDR3 is 12 residues long. The germline V gene encodes CDR1 MDHEN and CDR2 SYDVKM.

The chain combines TRBV7-2 with TRBJ2-5, with 8 bases aligning to TRBD1. This CDR3 is 19 amino acids long. The V gene's germline CDR1 is SGHTA and CDR2 FQGNSA. Trimming took 5 bases from V and 3 from J; bases not matched to a gene: 20. CDR3: CASSPPIGLDRVLKETQYF. CDR3 in DNA: TGTGCCAGCAGCCCCCCCATCGGCCTGGACAGGGTCTTAAAAGAGACCCAGTACTTC. Full variable domain (outside the CDR3, taken from reference TRBV7-2 and TRBJ2-5): GAGVSQSPSNKVTEKGKDVELRCDPISGHTALYWYRQSLGQGLEFLIYFQGNSAPDKSGLPSDRFSAERTGGSVSTLTIQRTQQEDSAVYLCASSPPIGLDRVLKETQYFGPGTRLLVL.

V is TRBV29-1 and J is TRBJ2-1; possible D gene TRBD2, 5 bases. The V gene lost 2 bases and the J gene lost 8 bases, with 13 bases spanning the gap. This CDR3 comprises 13 residues. Germline V gene data show CDR1 as SQVTM and CDR2 as ANQGSEA. The CDR3 here is CSVEPAVVDEQFF. The CDR3 DNA is TGCAGCGTTGAACCAGCGGTAGTAGATGAGCAGTTCTTC.

The chain recombines TRBV5-4 with TRBJ2-4; 13 bases map to TRBD2. The V gene end was trimmed by 4 bases and the J gene end by 9 bases; junction bases not matched to a gene: 10. Per the germline V gene, CDR1 is SGHNT and CDR2 is YYREEE (reference sequence). This CDR3 has 16 residues. In DNA form, the CDR3 reads TGTGCCAGCAGCGAGGGGACTAGCGGGGTGGTGGGCATTCAGTACTTC. Translated, it gives CASSEGTSGVVGIQYF.

The chain joins TRBV28 to TRBJ2-3, with 8 bases that match TRBD1. Germline CDR1 is MDHEN and CDR2 is SYDVKM. The CDR3 runs 15 residues. V trimming: 1 base; J trimming: 4 bases; junction bases outside the gene matches: 4. Here the CDR3 DNA reads TGTGCCAGCAGTTTATTGGCAGGGGGCTCAGATACGCAGTATTTT. Translated: CASSLLAGGSDTQYF.

V gene TRBV6-6 combines with J gene TRBJ2-2; D unclear. CDR3 size: 14 residues. Germline lookup yields CDR1 MNHNY and CDR2 SVGAGI (reference sequence). Trimming left V 2 bases short and J 6 bases short, with 10 bases between. CDR3 DNA sequence: TGTGCCAGCAGTTACAGCAGTTACTCCGGGGAGCTGTTTTTT. This sequence encodes CASSYSSYSGELFF.